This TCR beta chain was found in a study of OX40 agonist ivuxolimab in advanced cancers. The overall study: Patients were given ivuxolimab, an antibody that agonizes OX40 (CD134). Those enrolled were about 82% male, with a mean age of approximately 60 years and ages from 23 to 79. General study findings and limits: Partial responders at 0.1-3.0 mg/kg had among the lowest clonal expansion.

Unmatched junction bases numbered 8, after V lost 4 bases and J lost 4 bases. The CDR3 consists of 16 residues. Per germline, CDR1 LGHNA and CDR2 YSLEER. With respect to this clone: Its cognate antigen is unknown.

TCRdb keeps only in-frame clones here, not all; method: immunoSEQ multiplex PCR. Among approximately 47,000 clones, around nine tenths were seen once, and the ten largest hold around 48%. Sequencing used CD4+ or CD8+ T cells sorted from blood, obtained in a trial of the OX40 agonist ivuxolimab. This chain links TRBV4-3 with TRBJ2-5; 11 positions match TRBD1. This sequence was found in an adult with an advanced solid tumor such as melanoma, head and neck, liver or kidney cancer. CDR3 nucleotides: TGCGCCAGCAGCCCAGGGACAGGGGGTCAGGGAGAGACCCAGTACTTC. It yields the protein CASSPGTGGQGETQYF.